This entry is about one T cell receptor beta chain. This entry comes from a study of CD8 T cells in Susac syndrome. An amount of RNA that ranged from roughly 0.45 to 1 ug was reverse transcribed with random hexamers. Amplification of TCR beta CDR3 by immunoSEQ multiplex PCR spanned 54 Vbeta and 13 Jbeta. TCRdb redid the calling of the immunoSEQ multiplex PCR reads with MiXCR, one entry per CDR3 protein. The sample includes 95,000 to 150,000 distinct CDR3 sequences, more than 90% of them seen just once. Germline V gives CDR1 LGHDT, CDR2 YNNKEL (reference sequence). With 0 bases clipped from V and 2 bases from J, the junction kept 2 bases outside the gene matches. The CDR3 extends over 15 amino acids.

This TCR came from a human donor in good health. Sequencing input: CD4+ T cells from PBMCs. This chain joins TRBV3-1 and TRBJ2-7; 9 bases match TRBD1. The CDR3 loop is CASSQDRTGAYEQYF. CDR3 DNA: TGTGCCAGCAGCCAAGACAGGACAGGGGCCTACGAGCAGTACTTC.